The entry below gives a single T cell receptor (beta chain) sequence along with its context. This clone was observed a single time. This receptor's antigen is unknown. The input lacks base qualities; no much larger clone sits a single base away. The CDR3 measures 13 amino acids from cysteine to phenylalanine. Here the CDR3 DNA is all that survives: 39 bases in frame from base 1. V sheds 5 bases and J sheds 1 base, leaving 8 bases between their ends. Sequences LNHDA (CDR1) and SQIVND (CDR2) are obtained from the germline V gene (reference sequence). The data stem from a study of cytomegalovirus exposure and HLA in healthy donors (dated 2017 in TCRdb). Regarding the study in general: An earlier analysis of more than 550 of the donors reported about 300 Gb of sequence data and about 120 million unique TCR beta sequences obtained from some 170 million T cells. A separate validation cohort of about 110 different subjects was used in addition to the roughly 720-subject first cohort. The study combined high-throughput TCR immunosequencing, statistical association of individual TCRs with disease status, and machine learning to predict cytomegalovirus infection status. Alongside the repertoire data, information on donor age, sex, ethnicity and CMV serostatus was compiled. The study profiled the T cell repertoires of around 700 subjects by immunosequencing and related them to cytomegalovirus serostatus. Four or five DR-DQ haplotypes were handled as single units for association and clustering because linkage in the cohort was strong. Of the 350 to 450 genotyped donors, less than 85% were placed in the genetic ancestry cluster associated with self-reported Caucasian donors. In a later analysis, previously published TCR beta repertoires from 550 to 750 donors were re-analyzed and high-resolution HLA genotyping was added so that TCR occurrence patterns could be studied. In the later analysis, no new phenotypic data were used to find candidate immune exposures; instead, reliance was placed on TCR beta sequences and their occurrence across donors. Genome-wide SNP genotypes for about 55% of the 666 donors were used in a later genetic analysis, which treated that subset as a discovery cohort. Across about 370 genotyped donors of the cohort, an average of approximately 220,000 unique TCR beta nucleotide sequences per donor were sequenced, and approximately 17% of those sequences were non-productive. HLA typing included class I and class II loci at four-digit resolution. An earlier analysis of around 580 of the donors used high-throughput TCR beta sequencing to judge whether each TCR beta V gene segment behaved as functional or pseudogenic. All discovery cohort repertoires had been generated on a single sequencing platform. The study aimed to test whether signatures of past pathogen exposure could be identified by cataloging public T cell receptors. The number of typed donors differed by locus: about 620-630 for A, B, C, DRB1 and DQB1; 522 for DQA1; approximately 600 for DPA1; and about 470 for DPB1. An early release that covered about 600 HLA-typed donors contained about 300 gigabases of sequencing data and 75 million to 100 million unique TCR sequences.

Paper-wide results and their limitations: When HLA alleles, especially DR and DQ, strongly co-occurred, TCR associations were difficult to assign to individual alleles. In a later genetic analysis, a missense DCLRE1C variant was associated with V-gene and J-gene trimming of TCR beta chains, and the association was replicated in an independent cohort. According to the authors, the approach could potentially be generalized to other disease states and immunological phenotypes. Some IMGT-functional V segments, including TRBV6-2 and TRBV6-3, could not be distinguished by the 87-base-pair reads and were therefore excluded. Most TCR sequences were observed very rarely across donors, whereas some public TCRs were present in many individuals. In a later analysis, around 17,000 TCR beta sequences were associated with specific HLA alleles at a false discovery rate of 0.05. In the study, about 150 TCR beta chains were listed as associated with cytomegalovirus. A later analysis found that most CMV-associated TCR beta chains appeared HLA-restricted, with HLA associations seemingly driven largely by CMV exposure. A further reported finding was that TCR beta sequences accurately predicted the HLA-A and HLA-B alleles for most subjects in the first cohort. A later genetic analysis reported fewer N-insertions in productive TCRs among donors in an Asian-associated ancestry cluster than the roughly 700-donor mean. In a later analysis, TCR association rates were found to vary across HLA loci, with the most associated TCRs seen for DRB1 alleles and the fewest for HLA-C alleles. A cluster of highly shared sequence variants was judged likely to be a technical artifact of the sequencing pipeline. In vitro tests confirmed that a few of the cytomegalovirus-associated TCR beta chains recognize cytomegalovirus antigens. Presence/absence analyses assumed roughly uniform sequencing depth across donors, an assumption that may not hold. Linkage disequilibrium might explain the correlated functional status among segregating V segments, but an unknown experimental factor could not be excluded. Seventeen rarely observed V segments, including chromosome 9 orphons, were excluded from the earlier analysis of 550 to 700 of the donors because counts were too low. HLA typing was unavailable for some donors at each locus, so association tests used only the typed subset. Immune exposure information for the cohort was limited to CMV serostatus. A later analysis reported that several top co-occurrence clusters appeared linked to parvovirus B19, influenza, CMV and Epstein-Barr virus. In both the original and validation cohorts, the classifier was reported to diagnose cytomegalovirus status with high specificity and sensitivity. Compared with equally common non-associated chains, HLA-associated TCR beta chains in a later analysis were more clonally expanded and had lower generation probabilities. An earlier analysis of 587 of the donors showed that most TCR beta V segments appeared in productive rearrangements either about 87% or about 30% of the time, which broadly matched IMGT annotations. Only TCR beta chains were sequenced in this cohort, and the absence of alpha or paired-chain data limited detectable features.

The library was produced with the immunoSEQ multiplex PCR assay. For the multiplex PCR, a mixture combining 60 forward primers for TCR Vbeta segments and 13 reverse primers for TCR Jbeta segments was used. Amplification of the CDR3 region of rearranged TCR beta genes was performed with a multiplex PCR assay on genomic DNA. On the Illumina HiSeq System, the amplified TCR beta libraries were sequenced as 87-base-pair reads. Per the original workflow: In a later analysis, about 80 million unique TCR beta chains were counted across the roughly 610 repertoires, and around 10 million of these chains were shared by at least two donors. Raw reads were error-corrected and collapsed into unique sequences by a nearest-neighbor algorithm in which closely related sequences were merged to remove PCR and sequencing errors. CDR3 sequences were aligned to IMGT reference sequences to assign V, D and J gene segments. For a sequence to be retained, at least a six-nucleotide match to both a V gene segment and a J gene segment was required. A rearrangement counted as productive if the CDR3 had no stop codons and remained in frame with V and J, and every other rearrangement counted as non-productive. Following IMGT convention, CDR3 was defined as the stretch from the second conserved V-encoded cysteine to the conserved J-encoded phenylalanine. The earlier analysis of some 540 of the donors excluded any sequence lacking an unambiguous match to a single V gene segment. An earlier analysis of a few hundred of the donors classified V segments as functional when productive rearrangements were above 56.7% and as segregating when the standard deviation between donors was above 5%. A statistical classification framework was developed to diagnose cytomegalovirus status using the catalog of TCR beta chain sequences. A later analysis assigned V and J genes by comparing TCR nucleotide sequences with IMGT/GENE-DB human TR gene sequences. In a later analysis, CDR3 sequences and most-parsimonious VDJ recombination scenarios were assigned using the TCRdist pipeline. A later analysis defined each TCR beta chain by its CDR3 amino acid sequence plus V-gene family, and excluded reads lacking a unique V-gene family. In a later analysis, 500 to 700 highly shared, low-generation-probability nucleotide sequences were removed to address suspected cross-contamination and a sequencing artifact. In a later analysis, a clonal expansion index for each public chain was calculated from normalized within-repertoire ranks of inferred template counts. In a later analysis, generation probabilities were computed with a VDJ recombination model fitted to out-of-frame rearrangements, and the resulting probabilities were checked against IGoR. A later analysis scored TCR-TCR, TCR-HLA and TCR-CMV co-occurrence with hypergeometric tests, applying a repertoire-size bias correction to TCR pairs. False discovery rates were estimated in a later analysis by permuting HLA or CMV assignments 20 times. A later analysis grouped co-occurring TCRs with DBSCAN, adding TCRdist sequence similarity when clustering within HLA-allele-positive subsets. Repertoires with fewer than 30,000 or more than 120,000 public chains, plus five repertoires with anomalous nucleotide sharing, were excluded from co-occurrence clustering. The table comes from immuneACCESS by way of TCRdb, which keeps in-frame sequences with V and J called. Part of the clones is missing from these tables; in studies checked, under half for an unresolved V gene and the rest for unknown reasons. That table is the source of V, J and clone size, and D and trimming were worked out from the DNA. Counted in this sample were around 150,000 clones; around 80% of them appeared once. The top ten clonotypes cover less than 2% of the sample.

The cohort was made up of under 800 healthy bone marrow donors. All cohort members were sampled while nominally healthy, although unrecorded immune exposures were likely present. The donor was CMV seronegative and was included in the group of 352 seronegative cohort members. Every donor gave a peripheral blood sample, and the peripheral blood mononuclear cells from that sample were used for TCR beta sequencing. The Qiagen DNeasy Blood Extraction Kit was used to extract genomic DNA from the blood cell samples. This receptor was obtained from a woman aged 18-29 years in good health and CMV-seronegative. The V gene is TRBV19 and the J gene is TRBJ1-1; there is no confident call for the D gene. Input material: PBMCs. The CDR3 protein sequence reads: CASSSRENTEAFF. The sequenced DNA: TGTGCCAGTAGTTCCCGGGAGAACACTGAAGCTTTCTTT.